The 24 T cell receptor beta chains in this list originate from one sample, sequenced in a study of T cell repertoires in cytomegalovirus infection. TCRdb re-analysed the reads in MiXCR, keeping a single row per CDR3 protein. The sample carries some 180,000 distinct CDR3 sequences, 17% recorded once. The sequencing input was CD8+ T cells from PBMCs. The receptors derive from a human donor in good health (CMV status not recorded). Some clones in this sample may be carry-over from other donors' samples.

The chain employs TRBV6-5 and TRBJ1-1, with D unresolved. The CDR3 spans 13 residues. Germline lookup yields CDR1 MNHEY and CDR2 SVGAGI. The V end was cut by 0 bases, the J end by 8 bases, with 10 bases between. CDR3 sequence (DNA): TGTGCCAGCAGTTACTCGATGGGCGCCGAAGCTTTCTTT. The encoded protein is CASSYSMGAEAFF.

This clonotype was seen repeatedly, ten times or more. The J gene is TRBJ1-2, the V gene TRBV7-2; D is uncertain. Between the trimmed V and J ends, which lost 1 base and 6 bases, there was a span of 9 bases. CDR3 length equals 13 residues. Germline CDR1 and CDR2: SGHTA and FQGNSA. CDR3 sequence: CASSLGTEDGYTF. In DNA, the CDR3 is TGTGCCAGCAGCTTAGGGACGGAGGATGGCTACACCTTC.

The genes are TRBV7-9 and TRBJ2-5, with 12 bases matching TRBD2. The V gene end was trimmed by 6 bases and the J gene end by 1 base; junction bases not matched to a gene: 6. CDR1 SEHNR and CDR2 FQNEAQ come from the germline V gene (reference sequence). The CDR3 contains 16 residues. CDR3 in DNA: TGTGCCAGCAGGAGGACTAGCGGGGACTTCCAAGAGACCCAGTACTTC. This translates into CASRRTSGDFQETQYF.

This clonotype turned up a few times. The V and J genes are TRBV12-3 or TRBV12-4 and TRBJ2-7; D not certain. The CDR3 is 13 amino acids. The V end lost 2 bases, the J end lost 2 bases, and 7 bases lay between the germline ends. The CDR3 here is CASSLLQTYEQYF. The CDR3 region has the DNA TGTGCCAGCAGTTTATTACAGACCTACGAGCAGTACTTC.

This sequence joins TRBV28 and TRBJ1-2; D ambiguous. The CDR3 consists of 11 residues. Germline V lookup: CDR1 MDHEN, CDR2 SYDVKM. V shed 5 bases and J shed 7 bases, with 8 bases lying between them. The CDR3 DNA reads TGTGCCAGCAGTCCTCAGACTGGCTACACCTTC. Translating it yields CASSPQTGYTF.

The rearrangement links TRBV7-9 to TRBJ2-3, with a weak D call TRBD1 (6 bases). V was trimmed by 4 bases and J by 5 bases, leaving 19 bases between them. The CDR3 is made up of 16 amino acids. Per germline, CDR1 SEHNR and CDR2 FQNEAQ (reference sequence). CDR3 region: CASSSPTGTQRDTQYF. For the CDR3, the DNA is TGTGCCAGCAGCTCCCCAACAGGGACCCAAAGAGATACGCAGTATTTT.

This clonotype was detected many times. The rearrangement uses TRBV5-5 and TRBJ2-3, with a tentative D call TRBD2 (7 bases). The germline V gene has CDR1 SGHKS and CDR2 YYEKEE (reference sequence). The CDR3 is 16 amino acids. V was trimmed by 2 bases and J by 0 bases, leaving 13 bases between them. The CDR3 loop reads CASSFQGGGSTDTQYF. The CDR3 DNA reads as TGTGCCAGCAGCTTCCAGGGAGGGGGGAGCACAGATACGCAGTATTTT.

The chain joins TRBV6-5 to TRBJ2-7; a possible D gene is TRBD2 (5 bases). CDR3 size: 16 residues. Per germline, CDR1 MNHEY and CDR2 SVGAGI. Trimming shortened V by 7 bases and J by 4 bases, and 23 bases separated the two germline ends. This CDR3 reads CASTLVASPSGYEQYF. The CDR3 nucleotides are TGTGCCAGCACCCTGGTCGCTTCACCGTCGGGGTACGAGCAGTACTTC.

The chain recombines TRBV7-8 with TRBJ2-1, with D perhaps matching TRBD1 (5 bases). The CDR3 runs 13 residues. Germline V gene data show CDR1 as SGHVS and CDR2 as FQNEAQ. Trimming left V 0 bases short and J 8 bases short, with 8 bases between. The DNA of the CDR3 is TGTGCCAGCAGCTTAGCGGGGCGCGATGAGCAGTTCTTC. It encodes CASSLAGRDEQFF.

V usage is TRBV7-2 and J usage is TRBJ2-1; perhaps TRBD1 as D (6 bases). Germline values: CDR1 SGHTA, CDR2 FQGNSA. CDR3 length: 18 amino acids. Deletions cut 4 bases from V and 2 bases from J, with 21 bases between. The CDR3 region is CASSYPAKVEGAYNEQFF. The CDR3 nucleotides read TGTGCCAGCAGCTATCCGGCGAAGGTCGAGGGGGCCTACAATGAGCAGTTCTTC.

This clonotype was seen more than once but under ten times. The chain joins TRBV2 to TRBJ2-5; tentative D call: TRBD1 (6 bases). CDR1 is SNHLY and CDR2 is FYNNEI in the germline V gene. Trimming took off 6 bases at V and 4 bases at J, with 18 bases between the two ends. The CDR3 length is 15 residues. The CDR3: CASSAGAGIGETQYF. CDR3 in DNA: TGTGCCAGCAGCGCAGGGGCCGGTATTGGAGAGACCCAGTACTTC. The whole variable domain, filled in from reference TRBV2 and TRBJ2-5, reads EPEVTQTPSHQVTQMGQEVILRCVPISNHLYFYWYRQILGQKVEFLVSFYNNEISEKSEIFDDQFSVERPDGSNFTLKIRSTKLEDSAMYFCASSAGAGIGETQYFGPGTRLLVL.

The gene calls are TRBV28 and TRBJ2-4; D tentatively reads TRBD1 or TRBD2 (6 bases each). Germline V CDR1 and CDR2: MDHEN, SYDVKM. CDR3 size: 12 residues. CDR3 in DNA: TGTGGATGGGGGGCGGCCAAAAACATTCAGTACTTC. Residues: CGWGAAKNIQYF.

As for this clonotype: A much larger clone sits a single nucleotide away, making a read error possible. The J gene is TRBJ2-1, the V gene TRBV6-5; 10 positions agree with TRBD2. Germline loops: CDR1 MNHEY, CDR2 SVGAGI. This CDR3 spans 16 amino acids. As DNA, the CDR3 is TGTGCCCGCAGTTACGGAGCTAGCGGGGGTCCTAAGGGACAGTTCTTC. Protein: CARSYGASGGPKGQFF.

The chain uses TRBV7-6 and TRBJ1-3; 7 nucleotides agree with TRBD1. The CDR3 runs to 17 residues. Germline assignment: CDR1 SGHVS and CDR2 FNYEAQ. V was pared by 4 bases and J by 2 bases, with 11 bases of the junction left unmatched. DNA of the CDR3: TGTGCCAGCAGCTCAACGGATTTTACAGGGGCTGGAAACACCATATATTTT. Protein: CASSSTDFTGAGNTIYF.

The V and J genes are TRBV9 and TRBJ2-1, with a weak D call TRBD1 (7 bases). This CDR3 is built from 15 residues. With 0 bases removed from V and 7 bases from J, the gap between germline ends came to 14 bases. Germline V gene data show CDR1 as SGDLS and CDR2 as YYNGEE. The CDR3 region is CASSVGGDSWNEQFF. DNA for the CDR3: TGTGCCAGCAGCGTAGGGGGGGACAGTTGGAATGAGCAGTTCTTC. Full variable domain (rest looked up from reference TRBV9 and TRBJ2-1): DSGVTQTPKHLITATGQRVTLRCSPRSGDLSVYWYQQSLDQGLQFLIQYYNGEERAKGNILERFSAQQFPDLHSELNLSSLELGDSALYFCASSVGGDSWNEQFFGPGTRLTVL.

V usage is TRBV6-5 and J usage is TRBJ2-1, with D tentatively TRBD2 (6 bases). CDR1 and CDR2 from the germline V gene are MNHEY and SVGAGI. V was trimmed by 0 bases and J by 14 bases, leaving 17 bases between them. CDR3 length: 14 amino acids. CDR3 protein: CASSYSSGGSQKFF. Written as DNA, the CDR3 is TGTGCCAGCAGTTACTCTTCCGGGGGTAGTCAAAAGTTCTTC.

This clonotype was picked up a small number of times. The chain employs TRBV7-8 and TRBJ2-7; no clear D gene. The CDR3 runs 12 residues. Germline loops: CDR1 SGHVS, CDR2 FQNEAQ. Trimming took off 4 bases at V and 7 bases at J, with 11 bases between the two ends. The CDR3 spells CASSSLVIEQYF. As DNA, the CDR3 is TGTGCCAGCAGCTCACTTGTCATTGAGCAGTACTTC.

The rearrangement joins TRBV9 to TRBJ2-7, with 9 bases lining up with TRBD1. The V gene end was trimmed by 7 bases and the J gene end by 5 bases; junction bases not matched to a gene: 10. The CDR3 covers 14 residues. Germline CDR1 reads SGDLS; CDR2 reads YYNGEE. In DNA form, the CDR3 reads TGTGCCAGCGGGGAGGGACAGGGAACAAACGAGCAGTACTTC. This translates into CASGEGQGTNEQYF.

This clonotype was seen only a few times. The chain couples TRBV7-2 to TRBJ1-5, with 9 bases that match TRBD1. The CDR3 consists of 15 residues. CDR1 and CDR2 from the germline V gene are SGHTA and FQGNSA. V gave up 2 bases and J gave up 5 bases; unmatched junction bases: 4. The CDR3 region is CASSLWTGADQPQHF. The CDR3 bases are TGTGCCAGCAGCTTATGGACAGGGGCCGATCAGCCCCAGCATTTT. Filled out from reference TRBV7-2 and TRBJ1-5, the complete variable domain reads GAGVSQSPSNKVTEKGKDVELRCDPISGHTALYWYRQSLGQGLEFLIYFQGNSAPDKSGLPSDRFSAERTGGSVSTLTIQRTQQEDSAVYLCASSLWTGADQPQHFGDGTRLSIL.

This clonotype was observed a handful of times. V is TRBV7-9 and J is TRBJ1-5; D is unresolved. Trimming took 2 bases from V and 2 from J, leaving 7 bases between them. The CDR3 consists of 14 residues. Germline loops: CDR1 SEHNR, CDR2 FQNEAQ (reference sequence). In DNA form, the CDR3 reads TGTGCCAGCAGCTTATCCGGCGGCAATCAGCCCCAGCATTTT. Translated, it gives CASSLSGGNQPQHF.

The V and J genes are TRBV12-3 or TRBV12-4 and TRBJ2-3; D uncertain. This CDR3 is built from 14 residues. V was cut by 3 bases and J by 4 bases, with 11 bases left in between. CDR3 bases: TGTGCCAGCAGTTTGGACGGAAGCGCAGATACGCAGTATTTT. Protein product: CASSLDGSADTQYF.

This clonotype has only a few counts. This chain links TRBV24-1 with TRBJ2-2; possibly TRBD1 for D (7 bases). V lost 2 bases to trimming and J lost 4 bases, with 13 bases between them. Germline V gene sequence: CDR1 KGHDR, CDR2 SFDVKD. This CDR3 contains 16 residues. The CDR3: CATSDSPGGITGELFF. CDR3 DNA sequence: TGTGCCACCAGTGATTCGCCAGGGGGGATCACCGGGGAGCTGTTTTTT.

The table lists this clonotype with a few counts. At one end the junction does not follow the germline gene, possibly because of a read error. V gene TRBV7-2 combines with J gene TRBJ2-7, with 8 bases lining up with TRBD1. The CDR3 consists of 15 residues. Germline CDR1 and CDR2: SGHTA and FQGNSA. This chain's CDR3 is CASGLSGTGVYEQYF. The CDR3 bases are TGTGCCAGCGGCTTAAGTGGGACAGGAGTCTACGAGCAGTACTTC.

The chain links TRBV5-6 to TRBJ2-1; no clear D. Trimming took off 4 bases at V and 4 bases at J, with 9 bases between the two ends. The germline V gene encodes CDR1 SGHDT and CDR2 YYEEEE. The length of the CDR3 is 13 residues. CDR3 sequence reads: CASSLPRYNEQFF. The CDR3 coding sequence is TGTGCCAGCAGCCTTCCCCGGTACAATGAGCAGTTCTTC. Supplemented by reference TRBV5-6 and TRBJ2-1, the full variable domain reads DAGVTQSPTHLIKTRGQQVTLRCSPKSGHDTVSWYQQALGQGPQFIFQYYEEEERQRGNFPDRFSGHQFPNYSSELNVNALLLGDSALYLCASSLPRYNEQFFGPGTRLTVL.